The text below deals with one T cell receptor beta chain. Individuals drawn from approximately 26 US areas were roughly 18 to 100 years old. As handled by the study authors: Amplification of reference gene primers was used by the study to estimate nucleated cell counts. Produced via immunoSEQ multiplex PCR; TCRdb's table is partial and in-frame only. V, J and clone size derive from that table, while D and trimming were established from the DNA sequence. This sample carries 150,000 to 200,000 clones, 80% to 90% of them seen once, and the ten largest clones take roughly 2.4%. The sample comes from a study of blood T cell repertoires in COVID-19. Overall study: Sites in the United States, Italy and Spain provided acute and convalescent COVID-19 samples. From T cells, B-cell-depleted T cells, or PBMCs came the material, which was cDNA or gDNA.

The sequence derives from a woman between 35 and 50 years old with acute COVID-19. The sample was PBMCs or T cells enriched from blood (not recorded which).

The CDR3 region is CASSPTGDGSPLHF. CDR3 DNA: TGTGCCAGCTCCCCGACGGGGGACGGTTCACCCCTCCACTTT. J is TRBJ1-6 and V is TRBV18; TRBD1 might be the D (5 bases). CDR3 size: 14 residues. The ends were cut back, 6 bases at V and 9 bases at J, with 15 bases in the middle. CDR1 is KGHSH and CDR2 is LQKENI in the germline V gene.